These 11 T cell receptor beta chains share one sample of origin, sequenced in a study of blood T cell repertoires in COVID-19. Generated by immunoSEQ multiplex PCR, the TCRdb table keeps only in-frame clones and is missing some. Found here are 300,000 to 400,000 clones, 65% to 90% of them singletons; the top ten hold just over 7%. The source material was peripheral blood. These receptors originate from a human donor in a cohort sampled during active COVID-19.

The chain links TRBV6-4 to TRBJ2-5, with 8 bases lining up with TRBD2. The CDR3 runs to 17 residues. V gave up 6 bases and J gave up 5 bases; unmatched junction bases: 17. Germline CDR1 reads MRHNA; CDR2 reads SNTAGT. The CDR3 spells CASRGTSVLRSRETQYF. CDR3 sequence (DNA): TGTGCCAGCAGGGGGACTAGTGTTTTACGTTCTCGGGAGACCCAGTACTTC.

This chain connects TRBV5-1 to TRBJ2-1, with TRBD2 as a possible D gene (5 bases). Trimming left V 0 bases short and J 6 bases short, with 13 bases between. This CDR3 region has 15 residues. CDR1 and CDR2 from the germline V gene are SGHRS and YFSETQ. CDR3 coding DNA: TGCGCCAGCAGCTTGGTCGGGGATAGGGCCAATGAGCAGTTCTTC. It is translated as CASSLVGDRANEQFF.

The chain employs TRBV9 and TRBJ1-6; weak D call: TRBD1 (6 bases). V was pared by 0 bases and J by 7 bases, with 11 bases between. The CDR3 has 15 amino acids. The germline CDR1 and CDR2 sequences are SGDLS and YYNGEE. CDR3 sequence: CASSVVGGLNSPLHF. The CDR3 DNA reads TGTGCCAGCAGCGTAGTGGGGGGGCTAAATTCACCCCTCCACTTT.

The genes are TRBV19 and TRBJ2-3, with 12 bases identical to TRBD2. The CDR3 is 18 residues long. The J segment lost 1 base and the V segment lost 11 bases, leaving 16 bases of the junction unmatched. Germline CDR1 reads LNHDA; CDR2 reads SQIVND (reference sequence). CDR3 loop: CASRRRASGGAGTDTQYF. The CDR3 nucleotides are TGTGCCTCCCGGCGGAGGGCTAGCGGGGGGGCGGGCACAGATACGCAGTATTTT.

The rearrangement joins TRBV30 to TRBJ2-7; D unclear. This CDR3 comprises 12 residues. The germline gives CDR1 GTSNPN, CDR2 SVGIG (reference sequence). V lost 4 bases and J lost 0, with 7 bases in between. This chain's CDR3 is CAWTQNSYEQYF. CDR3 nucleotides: TGTGCCTGGACCCAAAACTCCTACGAGCAGTACTTC.

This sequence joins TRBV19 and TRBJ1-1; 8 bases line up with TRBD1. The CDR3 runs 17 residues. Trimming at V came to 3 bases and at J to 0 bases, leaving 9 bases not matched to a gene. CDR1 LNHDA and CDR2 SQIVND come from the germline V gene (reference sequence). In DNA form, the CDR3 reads TGTGCCAGTAGTATCAACTCCAGGGGGCAGGTGAACACTGAAGCTTTCTTT. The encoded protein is CASSINSRGQVNTEAFF.

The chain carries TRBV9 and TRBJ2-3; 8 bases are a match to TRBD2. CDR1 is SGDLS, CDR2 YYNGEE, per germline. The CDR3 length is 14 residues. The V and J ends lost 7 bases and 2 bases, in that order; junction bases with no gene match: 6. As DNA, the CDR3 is TGTGCCAGCCAGGGCGGGGGGATCACAGATACGCAGTATTTT. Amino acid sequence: CASQGGGITDTQYF.

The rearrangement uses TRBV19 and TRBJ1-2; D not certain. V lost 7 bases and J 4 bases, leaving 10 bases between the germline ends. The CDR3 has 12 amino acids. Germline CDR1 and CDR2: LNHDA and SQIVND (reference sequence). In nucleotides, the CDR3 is TGTGCCAGTACCGCCGGGAGCTATGGCTACACCTTC. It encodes CASTAGSYGYTF.

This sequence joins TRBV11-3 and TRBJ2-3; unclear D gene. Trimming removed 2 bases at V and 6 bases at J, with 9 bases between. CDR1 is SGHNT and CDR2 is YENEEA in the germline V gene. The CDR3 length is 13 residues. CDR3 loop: CASSLQKRDTQYF. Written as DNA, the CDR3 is TGTGCCAGCAGCTTACAAAAACGGGATACGCAGTATTTT. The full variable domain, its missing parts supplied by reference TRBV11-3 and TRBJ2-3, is EAGVVQSPRYKIIEKKQPVAFWCNPISGHNTLYWYLQNLGQGPELLIRYENEEAVDDSQLPKDRFSAERLKGVDSTLKIQPAELGDSAVYLCASSLQKRDTQYFGPGTRLTVL.

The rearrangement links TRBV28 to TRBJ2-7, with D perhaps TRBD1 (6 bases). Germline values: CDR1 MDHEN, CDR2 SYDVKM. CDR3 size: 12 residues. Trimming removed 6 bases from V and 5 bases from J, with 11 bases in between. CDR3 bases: TGTGCCAGCAGATCGACAGGCGACGAGCAGTACTTC. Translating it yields CASRSTGDEQYF.

The CDR3 region is CASSSRGAPGNEQFF. The CDR3 bases are TGTGCCAGCAGCTCACGGGGGGCCCCGGGTAATGAGCAGTTCTTC. The V and J genes are TRBV13 and TRBJ2-1; D is possibly TRBD2 (7 bases). This CDR3 is built from 15 residues. Germline V gene sequence: CDR1 PRHDT, CDR2 FYEKMQ (reference sequence). V lost 4 bases, J lost 7 bases, and 17 bases lay in between.